These 30 T cell receptor beta chains share one sample of origin, sequenced in a study of cytomegalovirus exposure and HLA in healthy donors (dated by TCRdb to 2017 to 2019). Libraries were constructed by the immunoSEQ multiplex PCR assay. The multiplex PCR relied on a mix of 60 forward primers for TCR Vbeta segments and 13 reverse primers for TCR Jbeta segments. TCRdb's version of the immuneACCESS table is confined to in-frame rearrangements and falls short of the full clone set. An unresolved V gene accounts for under half of the shortfall where checked; the remainder is of unknown origin. A total of around 220,000 clones appear in this sample, about 80% of them only once. Approximately 1.4% of the sample comes from the top ten. Specimen: PBMCs. The source of these receptors is a girl under 18 in good health and CMV-seronegative.

The genes are TRBV2 and TRBJ1-2; a weak D match, TRBD1 (5 bases). V was shortened by 6 bases and J by 3 bases, with 14 bases between the two germline ends. The CDR3 extends over 14 amino acids. The germline gives CDR1 SNHLY, CDR2 FYNNEI. CDR3 amino acids: CASRARESDYGYTF. The CDR3 coding sequence is TGTGCCAGCAGAGCCAGGGAATCCGACTATGGCTACACCTTC.

The rearrangement joins TRBV6-1 to TRBJ1-5; the D gene is possibly TRBD1 (6 bases). The CDR3 extends over 14 amino acids. CDR1 is MNHNS, CDR2 SASEGT, per germline. Trimming left V 2 bases short and J 6 bases short, with 11 bases between. The CDR3 sequence is CASSELRTAQPQHF. CDR3 DNA sequence: TGTGCCAGCAGTGAATTGAGGACAGCTCAGCCCCAGCATTTT.

This clone has a single count. The rearrangement links TRBV28 to TRBJ2-1; 11 nucleotides agree with TRBD2. The V segment lost 3 bases and the J segment 2 bases; nucleotides outside the gene matches: 15. CDR1 MDHEN and CDR2 SYDVKM come from the germline V gene. The CDR3 loop spans 20 amino acids. The CDR3 loop reads CASSFPLGGSGRAPYNEQFF. The CDR3 region has the DNA TGTGCCAGCAGTTTCCCCCTTGGTGGTAGCGGGAGGGCCCCCTACAATGAGCAGTTCTTC. Filled out from reference TRBV28 and TRBJ2-1, the complete variable domain reads DVKVTQSSRYLVKRTGEKVFLECVQDMDHENMFWYRQDPGLGLRLIYFSYDVKMKEKGDIPEGYSVSREKKERFSLILESASTNQTSMYLCASSFPLGGSGRAPYNEQFFGPGTRLTVL.

This chain links TRBV15 with TRBJ1-4; 8 nucleotides match TRBD1. Per the germline V gene, CDR1 is LNHNV and CDR2 is YYDKDF (reference sequence). The V segment lost 4 bases and the J segment 4 bases; nucleotides outside the gene matches: 8. The CDR3 contains 16 residues. The chain's CDR3 is CATSTRQGSFNEKLFF. CDR3 sequence (DNA): TGTGCCACCAGCACGCGACAGGGGAGCTTTAATGAAAAACTGTTTTTT.

This clone occurred a few times. This chain joins TRBV6-6 and TRBJ1-3; 7 nucleotides agree with TRBD1. CDR1 and CDR2 (germline): MNHNY, SVGAGI (reference sequence). The CDR3 runs to 14 residues. Trimming cost V 4 bases and J 2 bases; bases outside gene matches: 2. The CDR3 protein is CASSSGQAGNTIYF. The CDR3 DNA follows: TGTGCCAGCAGTTCCGGACAGGCTGGAAACACCATATATTTT.

The chain employs TRBV14 and TRBJ2-1; TRBD2 matches 8 bases. V lost 2 bases and J lost 3; bases outside the gene matches: 9. The CDR3 has 17 residues. Germline lookup yields CDR1 SGHDN and CDR2 FVKESK. CDR3 bases: TGTGCCAGCAGCCAAAGGACAGCGGGGGCCGACTACAATGAGCAGTTCTTC. Amino acid sequence: CASSQRTAGADYNEQFF.

Here the CDR3 DNA reads TGTGCCAGCAGCTTTAGAAGGGGGCTAGCCGAGCAGTACTTC. Protein sequence: CASSFRRGLAEQYF. The rearrangement joins TRBV5-6 to TRBJ2-7, with 7 bases identical to TRBD1. The V gene's germline CDR1 is SGHDT and CDR2 YYEEEE. The length of the CDR3 is 14 residues. V was pared by 2 bases and J by 6 bases, with 8 bases of the junction left unmatched.

This chain connects TRBV19 to TRBJ1-5; 9 bases line up with TRBD1. With 5 bases clipped from V and 3 bases from J, the junction kept 11 bases outside the gene matches. Per the germline V gene, CDR1 is LNHDA and CDR2 is SQIVND (reference sequence). The CDR3 totals 17 residues. Written as DNA, the CDR3 is TGTGCCAGTAGTGCCCGGGACAGGGTGGAGAACAATCAGCCCCAGCATTTT. As protein: CASSARDRVENNQPQHF. Supplemented by reference TRBV19 and TRBJ1-5, the full variable domain reads DGGITQSPKYLFRKEGQNVTLSCEQNLNHDAMYWYRQDPGQGLRLIYYSQIVNDFQKGDIAEGYSVSREKKESFPLTVTSAQKNPTAFYLCASSARDRVENNQPQHFGDGTRLSIL.

The V and J genes are TRBV5-6 and TRBJ1-2; D not certain. V dropped 2 bases and J dropped 8 bases, with 7 bases sitting between them. Germline CDR1 SGHDT, CDR2 YYEEEE. This CDR3 contains 11 residues. Here the CDR3 reads CASSFREGYTF. CDR3 bases: TGTGCCAGCAGCTTTCGGGAAGGCTACACCTTC. The entire variable domain, with the rest obtained from reference TRBV5-6 and TRBJ1-2, is as follows: DAGVTQSPTHLIKTRGQQVTLRCSPKSGHDTVSWYQQALGQGPQFIFQYYEEEERQRGNFPDRFSGHQFPNYSSELNVNALLLGDSALYLCASSFREGYTFGSGTRLTVV.

The chain carries TRBV4-3 and TRBJ1-2; TRBD1 aligns across 8 bases. Germline-derived CDR1 and CDR2 are LGHNA and YSLEER. This CDR3 region has 14 residues. Germline trimming cut 5 bases from V and 7 bases from J; bases unmatched to any gene: 9. CDR3 nucleotides: TGCGCCAGCAGCGTAGACAGGGGTGGATTTGGCTACACCTTC. It codes for CASSVDRGGFGYTF.

J is TRBJ1-2 and V is TRBV18; a possible D gene is TRBD1 (5 bases). V was cut by 3 bases and J by 6 bases, with 11 bases left in between. The CDR3 is 13 amino acids. The germline V gene has CDR1 KGHSH and CDR2 LQKENI. The DNA for the CDR3 is TGTGCCAGCTCACCCCCAGGGCTAGATGGCTACACCTTC. It translates to CASSPPGLDGYTF.

The chain employs TRBV18 and TRBJ1-4, with TRBD1 identical over 7 bases. Germline-derived CDR1 and CDR2 are KGHSH and LQKENI. V shed 2 bases and J 8 bases; nucleotides not matched to a gene: 5. The CDR3 length is 14 residues. CDR3 bases: TGTGCCAGCTCACCAGGGACAGTGACCGAAAAACTGTTTTTT. Residues: CASSPGTVTEKLFF.

The chain uses TRBV29-1 and TRBJ2-7; D is possibly TRBD2 (5 bases). CDR3 length equals 13 residues. Trimming removed 7 bases at V and 2 bases at J, with 15 bases between. Germline CDR1 SQVTM, CDR2 ANQGSEA. The CDR3 here is CSGTGGSPYEQYF. The DNA of the CDR3 is TGCAGCGGTACTGGAGGCTCGCCCTACGAGCAGTACTTC.

The CDR3 loop is CASSRYRSSYEQYF. The CDR3 region has the DNA TGTGCCAGCTCACGATACAGGAGCTCCTACGAGCAGTACTTC. The rearrangement joins TRBV18 to TRBJ2-7, with D perhaps TRBD1 (5 bases). Trimming took off 4 bases at V and 0 bases at J, with 10 bases between the two ends. Germline loops: CDR1 KGHSH, CDR2 LQKENI. The CDR3 loop spans 14 amino acids.

The chain is built from TRBV2 and TRBJ2-3; TRBD2 is a possible D gene (5 bases). The CDR3 totals 11 residues. V was cut by 6 bases and J by 6 bases, with 7 bases left in between. CDR1 SNHLY and CDR2 FYNNEI come from the germline V gene. The DNA of the CDR3 is TGTGCCAGCAGGTCGGGGGATACGCAGTATTTT. Protein sequence: CASRSGDTQYF.

The table lists this clone with a count of one. The genes are TRBV28 and TRBJ2-7; TRBD1 matches 10 bases. Germline assignment: CDR1 MDHEN and CDR2 SYDVKM. The length of the CDR3 is 15 residues. J lost 5 bases, V lost 2 bases, and 6 bases had no gene match. This CDR3 is CASSLGGTGAHEQYF. The CDR3 bases are TGTGCCAGCAGTTTAGGCGGGACAGGGGCCCACGAGCAGTACTTC.

This clone was seen just once. The chain links TRBV29-1 to TRBJ1-1, with TRBD1 matching 9 bases. The CDR3 extends over 14 amino acids. Germline CDR1 reads SQVTM; CDR2 reads ANQGSEA. J gave up 5 bases and V 6 bases, and 10 bases lay outside the gene matches. This CDR3 is CSVKRRTGETEAFF. The CDR3 nucleotides are TGCAGCGTCAAAAGGCGGACAGGGGAGACTGAAGCTTTCTTT.

This chain uses TRBV2 with TRBJ2-1; 10 positions agree with TRBD2. J gave up 7 bases and V 8 bases, and 11 bases lay outside the gene matches. CDR3 length: 15 residues. The germline gives CDR1 SNHLY, CDR2 FYNNEI. CDR3: CASERGGPLGNEQFF. CDR3 sequence (DNA): TGTGCCAGCGAGCGGGGGGGCCCCCTCGGTAATGAGCAGTTCTTC.

The chain carries TRBV6-1 and TRBJ2-1, with 8 positions matching TRBD1. The CDR3 spans 14 residues. Germline CDR1 MNHNS, CDR2 SASEGT. Trimming at V came to 7 bases and at J to 4 bases, leaving 6 bases not matched to a gene. For the CDR3, the DNA is TGTGCCAGCACCCTAGGACAGGGTTACAATGAGCAGTTCTTC. Protein sequence: CASTLGQGYNEQFF.

This sequence joins TRBV7-2 and TRBJ1-1; tentative D call: TRBD1 (5 bases). This CDR3 contains 13 residues. Between the trimmed V and J ends, which lost 6 bases and 0 bases, there was a span of 8 bases. Per the germline V gene, CDR1 is SGHTA and CDR2 is FQGNSA. The DNA for the CDR3 is TGTGCCAGCAGTAGGGGTATGAACACTGAAGCTTTCTTT. This gives the protein CASSRGMNTEAFF.

The chain carries TRBV19 and TRBJ1-2; possible D gene TRBD1, 6 bases. The germline V gene has CDR1 LNHDA and CDR2 SQIVND (reference sequence). V lost 4 bases, J lost 8 bases, and 17 bases lay in between. The CDR3 extends over 14 amino acids. The CDR3 DNA reads TGTGCCAGTAGTAACTACAGGGAAGGAAGAGGCTACACCTTC. This gives the protein CASSNYREGRGYTF.

This chain connects TRBV19 to TRBJ1-4; TRBD1 agrees at 7 bases. The V segment lost 3 bases and the J segment 0 bases; nucleotides outside the gene matches: 16. CDR1 LNHDA and CDR2 SQIVND come from the germline V gene (reference sequence). The CDR3 loop spans 20 amino acids. CDR3 DNA: TGTGCCAGTAGTATGTTCCTCACCGGGACAGCCAGGACAACTAATGAAAAACTGTTTTTT. Its translation: CASSMFLTGTARTTNEKLFF.

This chain joins TRBV19 and TRBJ2-1, with 7 bases lining up with TRBD2. The V segment lost 10 bases and the J segment 8 bases; nucleotides outside the gene matches: 11. The CDR3 consists of 13 residues. The germline V gene encodes CDR1 LNHDA and CDR2 SQIVND (reference sequence). The CDR3 region is CAISSGTHHEQFF. The CDR3 coding sequence is TGTGCCATTTCAAGCGGGACTCATCATGAGCAGTTCTTC.

The V call is TRBV11-1, the J call TRBJ2-5; 7 bases map to TRBD1. The J call may be incorrect, as the DNA end agrees better with TRBJ2-7. CDR1 is SGHAT, CDR2 FQDESV, per germline (reference sequence). CDR3 length: 13 residues. The CDR3 reads CASSRGGNYEQYF. Written as DNA, the CDR3 is TGTGCCAGCAGCCGAGGGGGCAACTACGAGCAGTACTTC.

This clone was seen once. This chain connects TRBV28 to TRBJ1-2; D is undetermined. Trimming removed 7 bases from V and 2 bases from J, with 20 bases in between. Germline V lookup: CDR1 MDHEN, CDR2 SYDVKM. CDR3 length equals 16 residues. Here the CDR3 reads CASIHLTRTGNYGYTF. Written as DNA, the CDR3 is TGTGCCAGCATCCATTTAACGAGGACGGGAAACTATGGCTACACCTTC.

The V and J genes are TRBV6-1 and TRBJ1-2; D is perhaps TRBD1 (6 bases). Germline V lookup: CDR1 MNHNS, CDR2 SASEGT. Trimming cost V 5 bases and J 8 bases, with 15 bases left between them. CDR3 length: 13 amino acids. The CDR3 DNA sequence: TGTGCCAGCAGTCTAACAGGGCCTGGGGGCTACACCTTC. Translation: CASSLTGPGGYTF.

The chain employs TRBV6-1 and TRBJ1-5; possible D gene TRBD1, 6 bases. This CDR3 is built from 14 residues. Germline lookup yields CDR1 MNHNS and CDR2 SASEGT. Trimming took 6 bases from V and 3 from J, leaving 12 bases between them. CDR3 protein: CASSRTANNQPQHF. Here the CDR3 DNA reads TGTGCCAGCAGCAGGACAGCTAACAATCAGCCCCAGCATTTT.

V and J are TRBV27 and TRBJ1-1; 7 bases agree with TRBD1. CDR1 and CDR2 (germline): MNHEY, SMNVEV (reference sequence). With V trimmed by 3 bases and J by 6 bases, 7 bases remained unmatched. CDR3 length equals 14 residues. The DNA of the CDR3 is TGTGCCAGCAGTTTCGGGACGCAGGGGGCTGAAGCTTTCTTT. This gives the protein CASSFGTQGAEAFF.

This chain joins TRBV6-4 and TRBJ2-7; TRBD2 agrees at 8 bases. Per the germline V gene, CDR1 is MRHNA and CDR2 is SNTAGT. CDR3 length: 15 residues. V lost 0 bases to trimming and J lost 5 bases; unmatched junction nucleotides: 6. CDR3: CASSDSQRGFDEQYF. CDR3 in DNA: TGTGCCAGCAGTGACTCTCAGCGGGGGTTCGACGAGCAGTACTTC.

The V gene is TRBV28, the J gene TRBJ1-2; no firm D call. Trimming removed 8 bases from V and 0 bases from J, with 13 bases in between. The CDR3 runs to 14 residues. CDR1 and CDR2 from the germline V gene are MDHEN and SYDVKM. CDR3 DNA: TGTGCCAGCTACGGACTCGGGACTAACTATGGCTACACCTTC. It encodes CASYGLGTNYGYTF.